The 10 T cell receptor beta chains below all came from one sample that was sequenced in a study of human T cells and chemical hapten exposure (dated by TCRdb to the early 2020s). The time point label for this specimen denotes: patch test 1, 2 weeks after DPC sensitization. The treatment or condition label corresponds to: therapeutic diphenylcyclopropenone sensitization with weekly scalp DPC. Library generation was performed with RACE. The instrument given in TCRdb is NextSeq 500. TCRdb reprocessed the public reads (quality trimming at Q25 with fastp, clone calling with MiXCR) and kept in-frame beta chains. Merged by CDR3 protein, the rows form single entries marked with the most common genes and DNA. Here the sample has under 120,000 distinct CDR3 sequences; roughly 11% occur a single time. Roughly 3.3% of the sample is in the top ten clones. The source was whole blood, collected in connection with sensitization to the hapten diphenylcyclopropenone (DPC). The receptors derive from a woman in her thirties or forties with alopecia areata. Some clones in this sample may be carry-over from other donors' samples.

This sequence joins TRBV29-1 and TRBJ2-3; the D is unclear. CDR1 SQVTM and CDR2 ANQGSEA come from the germline V gene. The germline V and J ends were trimmed by 2 bases and 4 bases, with 16 bases remaining between them. The CDR3 covers 15 residues. DNA of the CDR3: TGCAGCGTTGAATCCAACGGCGGCCCCCCAGATACGCAGTATTTT. Protein: CSVESNGGPPDTQYF.

This clonotype was seen more than once but under ten times. The chain carries TRBV7-7 and TRBJ2-3, with D perhaps TRBD2 (7 bases). V was shortened by 1 base and J by 8 bases, with 16 bases between the two germline ends. The CDR3 length is 15 residues. Germline CDR1 reads SSHAT; CDR2 reads FNYEAQ (reference sequence). This chain's CDR3 is CASSLDRGAQSTQYF. The CDR3 DNA follows: TGTGCCAGCAGCTTAGATCGGGGGGCGCAAAGTACGCAGTATTTT.

J is TRBJ2-7 and V is TRBV19, with unresolved D. The CDR3 covers 13 residues. V lost 6 bases and J 2 bases, leaving 11 bases between the germline ends. CDR1 is LNHDA and CDR2 is SQIVND in the germline V gene (reference sequence). This chain's CDR3 is CASSQLPPYEQYF. CDR3 DNA sequence: TGTGCCAGTAGCCAATTACCACCCTACGAGCAGTACTTC.

This clonotype was seen ten or more times. The chain couples TRBV7-7 to TRBJ2-5, with a possible D match to TRBD2 (5 bases). Germline assignment: CDR1 SSHAT and CDR2 FNYEAQ (reference sequence). The CDR3 consists of 13 residues. The V and J ends lost 4 bases and 4 bases respectively, with 10 bases between them. The CDR3 sequence is CASSSGLGETQYF. DNA of the CDR3: TGTGCCAGCAGCTCCGGACTTGGAGAGACCCAGTACTTC.

This clonotype has only a few counts. The chain couples TRBV30 to TRBJ2-4; 9 positions agree with TRBD1. Losses at the gene ends were 4 bases for V and 7 bases for J; bases not matched to a gene: 8. CDR1 GTSNPN and CDR2 SVGIG come from the germline V gene (reference sequence). The length of the CDR3 is 14 residues. CDR3 coding DNA: TGTGCCTGGACTCCCGACAGGGGGTCTAACATTCAGTACTTC. Residues: CAWTPDRGSNIQYF.

This clonotype was seen repeatedly, ten times or more. The V call is TRBV7-9, the J call TRBJ2-3; D unclear. The germline V gene has CDR1 SEHNR and CDR2 FQNEAQ (reference sequence). Deletions cut 1 base from V and 0 bases from J, with 11 bases between. CDR3 length: 16 residues. The CDR3, as DNA: TGTGCCAGCAGCTTAGACGGCGGTCCTAGCACAGATACGCAGTATTTT. This encodes CASSLDGGPSTDTQYF.

This clonotype showed up many times. The chain is built from TRBV12-3 or TRBV12-4 and TRBJ2-3, with 9 bases aligning to TRBD2. J was trimmed by 0 bases and V by 0 bases; bases with no gene match: 10. The CDR3 totals 19 residues. CDR3: CASSLAGSGGSFSTDTQYF. The CDR3 DNA follows: TGTGCCAGCAGTTTAGCGGGTAGCGGGGGCAGCTTCAGCACAGATACGCAGTATTTT.

The rearrangement uses TRBV7-2 and TRBJ1-5, with no clear D. Germline CDR1 SGHTA, CDR2 FQGNSA. Trimming pared 5 bases from V and 2 bases from J, leaving 10 bases between. CDR3 size: 14 residues. For the CDR3, the DNA is TGTGCCAGCAGCCCAGAGGATGGCAATCAGCCCCAGCATTTT. It specifies CASSPEDGNQPQHF.

This clonotype was seen repeatedly, ten times or more. The chain joins TRBV4-3 to TRBJ2-3; 12 nucleotides match TRBD2. V shed 0 bases and J 3 bases; nucleotides not matched to a gene: 10. CDR1 LGHNA and CDR2 YSLEER come from the germline V gene. This CDR3 has 19 residues. CDR3 protein: CASSQDLTRLAGDTDTQYF. As DNA, the CDR3 is TGCGCCAGCAGCCAAGATCTCACCCGACTAGCGGGGGATACAGATACGCAGTATTTT.

This clonotype has only a few counts. This sequence joins TRBV7-9 and TRBJ1-5; 9 positions agree with TRBD1. Germline V gene sequence: CDR1 SEHNR, CDR2 FQNEAQ (reference sequence). The V segment lost 4 bases and the J segment 1 base; nucleotides outside the gene matches: 11. The CDR3 length is 18 residues. DNA for the CDR3: TGTGCCAGCAGCTCCGGGGACAGGGCTTATACGAGCAATCAGCCCCAGCATTTT. Translated: CASSSGDRAYTSNQPQHF. The full variable domain, rest sourced from reference TRBV7-9 and TRBJ1-5, is DTGVSQNPRHKITKRGQNVTFRCDPISEHNRLYWYRQTLGQGPEFLTYFQNEAQLEKSRLLSDRFSAERPKGSFSTLEIQRTEQGDSAMYLCASSSGDRAYTSNQPQHFGDGTRLSIL.